This T cell receptor (beta chain) was identified in a study of T cells in localized non-small cell lung cancer. Findings and limits, study-wide: Adjacent lung held a median 57 of the top 100 tumor clones. Uninvolved adjacent lung showed the highest T cell clonality, exceeding tumor. Increased T cell density in blood showed an association with longer overall survival. Only one tumor region went through sequencing, so heterogeneity may still be there.

Sequencing used immunoSEQ multiplex PCR; TCRdb keeps in-frame clones, though not all of them. The table lists about 48,000 clones, around 77% of them singletons, with around 17% in the top ten. V was clipped by 6 bases and J by 10 bases, with 19 bases between them. The CDR3 extends over 15 amino acids. The germline CDR1 and CDR2 sequences are LGHNA and YSLEER. As to this clone: Its antigen is unknown.

Sequenced material: peripheral blood, taken before any cancer treatment. The V gene is TRBV4-3, the J gene TRBJ1-6; D may be TRBD1 (5 bases). The sequence came from a man aged 40-75 years with stage I squamous cell lung carcinoma. CDR3 in DNA: TGCGCCAGCAGAGAGGGCAGGGTAGAGAGGTCACCCCTCCACTTT. It is translated as CASREGRVERSPLHF.